The source of this T cell receptor beta chain is a study of Graves' ophthalmopathy and Graves' hyperthyroidism. As for the study in general: There was a collection of peripheral blood at initial diagnosis, before any treatment. General study results and limits: From stable hyperthyroidism, ophthalmopathy was separated by a 13-signature model with 87.88% sensitivity and around 80% specificity.

V lost 6 bases and J lost 3; bases outside the gene matches: 7. The CDR3 sequence is 14 residues long. In germline, CDR1 is SGHVS, CDR2 FNYEAQ. As regards this clonotype: Its specificity is not known.

Each diagnosis was determined on the basis of clinical symptoms, serum thyroxine, TRAb, thyroid ultrasound and orbital computed tomography. Fresh peripheral blood, about 9.3 ml, was the PBMC source. Amplification of the TCR beta CDR3 regions used RNA transcripts (as template). An initial RT-PCR round employing HTBI primers preceded a second-round multiplex PCR. TCRdb reanalysed the multiplex PCR reads using MiXCR and keeps one entry per CDR3 protein. The table has about 700,000 distinct CDR3 sequences, roughly 41% seen once. V and J are TRBV7-6 and TRBJ1-1, with TRBD1 matching over 7 bases. The TCR sequence derives from an adult man with Graves' ophthalmopathy. Sequencing was carried out using peripheral blood. Here the CDR3 reads CASRPGGRDTEAFF. The CDR3 coding sequence is TGTGCCAGCAGACCAGGGGGGCGGGACACTGAAGCTTTCTTT.